The 3 T cell receptor beta chains below were found in one sample sequenced in a study of shared clonotypes between healthy human individuals. Using immunoSEQ multiplex PCR, the repertoire was profiled, and TCRdb retains in-frame clones only, with some absent. This sample has about 980,000 clones, with about 80% found just once. Sequenced material: memory CD4+ T cells sorted from blood. The subset denotes: CD45RA-negative fraction. The source is a man aged 18 to 30 in good health.

This clone has ten or more counts. The chain carries TRBV30 and TRBJ1-6; TRBD1 is a possible D gene (5 bases). Per germline, CDR1 GTSNPN and CDR2 SVGIG (reference sequence). Deletions cut 8 bases from V and 10 bases from J, with 15 bases between. This CDR3 contains 12 residues. The CDR3 is CAEGPPGSPLHF. The CDR3 DNA reads as TGTGCCGAGGGACCACCGGGATCACCCCTCCACTTT.

The V and J genes are TRBV5-1 and TRBJ2-5, with TRBD2 as a possible D gene (6 bases). Germline assignment: CDR1 SGHRS and CDR2 YFSETQ. The V end lost 0 bases, the J end lost 5 bases, and 14 bases lay between the germline ends. The CDR3 loop spans 15 amino acids. The CDR3 here is CASSLVPGETETQYF. CDR3 bases: TGCGCCAGCAGCTTGGTCCCGGGAGAAACGGAGACCCAGTACTTC. Full variable domain (remainder filled in from reference TRBV5-1 and TRBJ2-5): KAGVTQTPRYLIKTRGQQVTLSCSPISGHRSVSWYQQTPGQGLQFLFEYFSETQRNKGNFPGRFSGRQFSNSRSEMNVSTLELGDSALYLCASSLVPGETETQYFGPGTRLLVL.

The genes are TRBV7-2 and TRBJ1-1; D is undetermined. CDR1 SGHTA and CDR2 FQGNSA come from the germline V gene. V was clipped by 5 bases and J by 3 bases, with 13 bases between them. The CDR3 extends over 14 amino acids. CDR3 nucleotide sequence: TGTGCCAGCAGCCCCCCAGGTACCTACACTGAAGCTTTCTTT. Translation: CASSPPGTYTEAFF.